This T cell receptor (beta chain) was documented in a study of early T cells in non-severe SARS-CoV-2 infection. Study summary: Bulk RNA isolated from unsorted whole blood underwent sequencing; chains were not paired. Points from the study as a whole: The VDJdb matching leaned toward anti-spike CD8 responses and overlooked private and CD4 specificities.

Researchers attached unique molecular identifiers to individual cDNA molecules. Using its own MiXCR run on the 5' RACE reads, TCRdb lists one record per CDR3 protein. The sample consists of tens of thousands of distinct CDR3 sequences, more than 13% of them appearing once. A note on this clonotype: The antigen is not known.

The CDR3 covers 17 residues. Per the germline V gene, CDR1 is SGHVS and CDR2 is FQNEAQ. The V and J ends lost 4 bases and 0 bases, in that order; junction bases with no gene match: 10. The TCR originated in an adult who was a healthcare worker with PCR-confirmed SARS-CoV-2 infection or an uninfected control (not recorded which). V usage is TRBV7-8 and J usage is TRBJ2-3; TRBD2 agrees at 7 bases. Sequencing was performed on whole blood. CDR3: CASSSLGSGLSTDTQYF. For the CDR3, the DNA is TGTGCCAGCAGCTCCCTGGGTAGCGGGCTTAGCACAGATACGCAGTATTTT.